This T cell receptor (beta chain) was observed in a study of blood T cell repertoires in COVID-19. Whole-study context: Whether acute or convalescent, the COVID-19 samples came from the United States, Italy and Spain. T cells, B-cell-depleted T cells, or PBMCs provided the cDNA or gDNA that served as material.

Under the authors' procedure: Reference gene primer amplification gave nucleated cell count estimates. Method: immunoSEQ multiplex PCR; TCRdb's copy keeps in-frame clones and lacks some. The V and J calls and clone size were taken over from that table, and D and trimming were inferred from the DNA. The repertoire holds roughly 200,000 clones, with approximately 84% as singletons. This CDR3 region has 14 residues. Germline lookup yields CDR1 GTSNPN and CDR2 SVGIG (reference sequence). The V and J ends lost 4 bases and 3 bases respectively, with 15 bases between them. The TCR originated in a man aged 50-60 years with active or convalescent COVID-19. The gene calls are TRBV30 and TRBJ1-1, with D perhaps TRBD1 (6 bases). Sequencing input: peripheral blood. The CDR3: CAWTPYQGYTEAFF. CDR3 bases: TGTGCCTGGACCCCATACCAGGGGTACACTGAAGCTTTCTTT. The full variable domain, completed using reference TRBV30 and TRBJ1-1, is SQTIHQWPATLVQPVGSPLSLECTVEGTSNPNLYWYRQAAGRGLQLLFYSVGIGQISSEVPQNLSASRPQDRQFILSSKKLLLSDSGFYLCAWTPYQGYTEAFFGQGTRLTVV.